The 17 T cell receptor beta chains in this list originate from one sample, sequenced in a study of blood T cell repertoires in COVID-19. Assay used: immunoSEQ multiplex PCR; TCRdb lists only in-frame clones, some missing. The sample consists of approximately 250,000 clones, approximately 90% of them appearing once. Sequenced sample: PBMCs or T cells enriched from blood (not recorded which). The receptors stem from a woman in her 40s with acute COVID-19.

This rearrangement joins TRBV4-1 to TRBJ2-3; TRBD1 matches 8 bases. V shed 4 bases and J 7 bases; nucleotides not matched to a gene: 7. Looked up from germline, CDR1 is MGHRA and CDR2 is YSYEKL. The CDR3 length is 14 residues. CDR3 amino acids: CASSRAQGAYTQYF. Here the CDR3 DNA reads TGCGCCAGCAGCCGTGCTCAGGGGGCATATACGCAGTATTTT.

This clone was found once. The rearrangement uses TRBV19 and TRBJ1-2; D unclear. Trimming shortened V by 0 bases and J by 4 bases, and 6 bases separated the two germline ends. The V gene's germline CDR1 is LNHDA and CDR2 SQIVND (reference sequence). The CDR3 has 13 residues. The CDR3 bases are TGTGCCAGTAGTATAGAGAGCGGCTATGGCTACACCTTC. Amino acids: CASSIESGYGYTF.

The V gene is TRBV5-6, the J gene TRBJ2-7; maybe TRBD2 (5 bases). CDR1 and CDR2 from the germline V gene are SGHDT and YYEEEE. There are 13 residues in the CDR3. The ends were cut back, 2 bases at V and 3 bases at J, with 9 bases in the middle. In DNA form, the CDR3 reads TGTGCCAGCAGCTTTCTAAGCGGCTACGAGCAGTACGTC. Its translation is CASSFLSGYEQYV.

The chain's CDR3 is CASSTTSTSYNEQFF. The CDR3 nucleotides read TGTGCCAGCAGTACCACTAGTACCTCCTACAATGAGCAGTTCTTC. This chain connects TRBV28 to TRBJ2-1; D is perhaps TRBD2 (5 bases). This CDR3 comprises 15 residues. Trimming left V 5 bases short and J 0 bases short, with 11 bases between. The germline CDR1 and CDR2 sequences are MDHEN and SYDVKM.

The chain recombines TRBV7-2 with TRBJ2-7, with unresolved D. This CDR3 contains 15 residues. Between the trimmed V and J ends, which lost 4 bases and 1 base, there was a span of 14 bases. Germline V gene sequence: CDR1 SGHTA, CDR2 FQGNSA. The CDR3 coding sequence is TGTGCCAGCAGCTCACTGTGGTTGCGGTCCTACGAGCAGTACTTC. This gives the protein CASSSLWLRSYEQYF.

The chain is built from TRBV20-1 and TRBJ2-3; 8 nucleotides align to TRBD2. Trimming cost V 3 bases and J 2 bases; bases outside gene matches: 10. Germline CDR1 is DFQATT and CDR2 is SNEGSKA (reference sequence). This CDR3 comprises 16 residues. Here the CDR3 reads CSASVLTSGLTDTQYF. In DNA, the CDR3 is TGCAGTGCTAGTGTACTAACTAGCGGACTCACAGATACGCAGTATTTT.

This chain links TRBV7-8 with TRBJ1-2; no firm D call. From germline, CDR1 is SGHVS and CDR2 FQNEAQ. The CDR3 extends over 13 amino acids. V lost 5 bases, J lost 7 bases, and 14 bases lay in between. The CDR3 sequence is CASSPSGERGYTF. DNA for the CDR3: TGTGCCAGCAGCCCATCGGGTGAGCGTGGCTACACCTTC.

The chain has TRBV5-1 and TRBJ2-5; no definite D call. The CDR3 has 11 amino acids. Germline values: CDR1 SGHRS, CDR2 YFSETQ. Trimming shortened V by 0 bases and J by 10 bases, and 7 bases separated the two germline ends. The CDR3 loop reads CASSLETNQYF. The CDR3 bases are TGCGCCAGCAGCTTGGAAACTAACCAGTACTTC.

The rearrangement joins TRBV30 to TRBJ1-1; 12 positions agree with TRBD1. The CDR3 covers 14 residues. In germline, CDR1 is GTSNPN, CDR2 SVGIG (reference sequence). The V gene end was trimmed by 3 bases and the J gene end by 6 bases; junction bases not matched to a gene: 5. CDR3: CAWRRGTGGSEAFF. The CDR3 DNA reads TGTGCCTGGAGGAGAGGGACAGGGGGCTCTGAAGCTTTCTTT.

As DNA, the CDR3 is TGTGCCAGCAGTTTCCAGGCCGCTTTTCAAGCCGGCGTCAGTGGAAACACCATATATTTT. Residues: CASSFQAAFQAGVSGNTIYF. The gene calls are TRBV28 and TRBJ1-3; D unresolved. The germline V and J ends were trimmed by 3 bases and 3 bases, with 27 bases remaining between them. Looked up from germline, CDR1 is MDHEN and CDR2 is SYDVKM. The CDR3 is 20 residues long.

This clone was seen once. The genes are TRBV7-9 and TRBJ2-1; D perhaps matches TRBD2 (6 bases). Between the trimmed V and J ends, which lost 2 bases and 7 bases, there was a span of 9 bases. This CDR3 is 13 amino acids long. The V gene's germline CDR1 is SEHNR and CDR2 FQNEAQ (reference sequence). The CDR3 region is CASSLLEGNEQFF. CDR3 nucleotides: TGTGCCAGCAGCTTATTGGAGGGGAATGAGCAGTTCTTC.

The V call is TRBV12-2, the J call TRBJ2-3; the table's D call, TRBD2, was not checked against the DNA. TRBV12-2 is an annotated pseudogene. The length of the CDR3 is 18 residues. DNA of the CDR3: TGTGCAAGTCGCCCCCGACGGACTAGCGGGAGGACCACAGATACGCAGTATTTT. Protein: CASRPRRTSGRTTDTQYF.

The CDR3 is CASSLSDRESSGYTF. The CDR3 nucleotides read TGTGCCAGCAGTTTATCGGACAGGGAATCGTCCGGCTACACCTTC. The chain combines TRBV28 with TRBJ1-2, with 8 bases matching TRBD1. CDR3 length: 15 amino acids. V lost 1 base to trimming and J lost 8 bases; unmatched junction nucleotides: 9. Germline lookup yields CDR1 MDHEN and CDR2 SYDVKM.

This clone has only a few counts. The chain recombines TRBV6-5 with TRBJ1-6, with D perhaps matching TRBD1 (5 bases). Germline V gene sequence: CDR1 MNHEY, CDR2 SVGAGI. The V end lost 2 bases, the J end lost 9 bases, and 5 bases lay between the germline ends. CDR3 length: 12 residues. The CDR3, as DNA: TGTGCCAGCAGTTACAGGGGTTCACCCCTCCACTTT. Encoded protein: CASSYRGSPLHF.

This chain connects TRBV6-6 to TRBJ2-7; tentatively, D is TRBD1 (6 bases). From germline, CDR1 is MNHNY and CDR2 SVGAGI (reference sequence). The CDR3 loop spans 14 amino acids. V was clipped by 2 bases and J by 7 bases, with 15 bases between them. Here the CDR3 DNA reads TGTGCCAGCAGTTACGAGCCGGCAGGGGATGAGCAGTACGTC. It translates to CASSYEPAGDEQYV.

The J gene is TRBJ2-3, the V gene TRBV28; D possibly corresponds to TRBD1 (6 bases). CDR1 is MDHEN and CDR2 is SYDVKM in the germline V gene. This CDR3 is 15 amino acids long. Trimming took off 8 bases at V and 0 bases at J, with 15 bases between the two ends. The CDR3: CASEEGDASTDTQYF. Here the CDR3 DNA reads TGTGCCAGCGAAGAGGGGGATGCTAGCACAGATACGCAGTATTTT.

The genes are TRBV25-1 and TRBJ1-2; 9 positions match TRBD1. The CDR3 spans 17 residues. Germline V gene data show CDR1 as MGHDK and CDR2 as SYGVNS. V was pared by 6 bases and J by 4 bases, with 15 bases of the junction left unmatched. The CDR3 DNA reads as TGTGCCAGCAGCTCCGGGACAGGGATTCGCGGGGCCTATGGCTACACCTTC. Translation gives CASSSGTGIRGAYGYTF.